This T cell receptor beta chain is drawn from a study of liver allograft versus peripheral blood T cells. Across the whole study: Repertoires from peripheral blood of liver transplant recipients were compared with those inside their transplanted livers.

This clonotype was counted a few times. As yet, its antigen is unknown. MiXCR, applied by TCRdb to the reads, yields one record per CDR3 protein. The table shows around 8,600 distinct CDR3 sequences, with roughly a fifth occurring only once. The length of the CDR3 is 15 residues. Trimming cost V 5 bases and J 5 bases, with 19 bases left between them. Germline V gene sequence: CDR1 MNHEY, CDR2 SMNVEV (reference sequence). General observations from the study: Intragraft liver T cell receptor repertoires reportedly differed from peripheral blood repertoires.

The sequence derives from a human patient who had a liver transplant. Among the T cells, some may be from the graft donor. The chain couples TRBV27 to TRBJ2-7; D ambiguous. This CDR3 is CASSTTDVGPHEQYF. CDR3 coding DNA: TGTGCCAGCAGTACGACGGACGTAGGTCCTCACGAGCAGTACTTC.